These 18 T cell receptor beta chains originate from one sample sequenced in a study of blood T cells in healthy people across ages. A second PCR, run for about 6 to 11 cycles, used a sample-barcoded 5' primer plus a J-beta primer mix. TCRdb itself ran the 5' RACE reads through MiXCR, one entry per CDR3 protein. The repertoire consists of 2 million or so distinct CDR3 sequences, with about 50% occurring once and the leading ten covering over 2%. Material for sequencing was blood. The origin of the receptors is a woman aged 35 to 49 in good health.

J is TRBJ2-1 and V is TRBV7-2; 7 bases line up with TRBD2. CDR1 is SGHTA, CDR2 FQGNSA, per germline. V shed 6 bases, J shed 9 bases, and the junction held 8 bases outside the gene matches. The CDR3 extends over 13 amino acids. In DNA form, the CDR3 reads TGTGCCAGCAGTGGGGGGGGGGTCCGTGAGCAGTTCTTC. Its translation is CASSGGGVREQFF.

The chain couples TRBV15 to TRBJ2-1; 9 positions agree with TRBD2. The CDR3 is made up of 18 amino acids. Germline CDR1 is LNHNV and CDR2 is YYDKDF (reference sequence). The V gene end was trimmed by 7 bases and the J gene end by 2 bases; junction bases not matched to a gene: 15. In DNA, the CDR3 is TGTGCCACCACTAGCGGGGATCTTGTGATGAGCGCCTACAATGAGCAGTTCTTC. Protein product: CATTSGDLVMSAYNEQFF.

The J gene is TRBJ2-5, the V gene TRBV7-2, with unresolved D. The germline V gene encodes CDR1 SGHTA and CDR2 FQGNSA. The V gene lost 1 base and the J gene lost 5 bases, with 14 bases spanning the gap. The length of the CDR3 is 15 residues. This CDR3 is CASSLGGRIGETQYF. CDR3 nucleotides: TGTGCCAGCAGCTTAGGAGGACGTATAGGGGAGACCCAGTACTTC.

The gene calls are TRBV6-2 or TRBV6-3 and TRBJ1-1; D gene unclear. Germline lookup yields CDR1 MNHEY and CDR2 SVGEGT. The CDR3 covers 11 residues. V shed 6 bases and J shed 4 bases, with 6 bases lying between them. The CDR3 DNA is TGTGCCAGCAGCCGAAGCACTGAAGCTTTCTTT. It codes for CASSRSTEAFF.

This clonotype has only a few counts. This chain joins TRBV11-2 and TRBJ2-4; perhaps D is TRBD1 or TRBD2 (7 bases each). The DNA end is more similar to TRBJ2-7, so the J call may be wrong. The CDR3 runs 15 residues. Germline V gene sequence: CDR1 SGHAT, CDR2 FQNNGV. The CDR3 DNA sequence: TGTGCCAGCAGCTTAGTCCAGGGGGGGCAGTACGAGCAGTACTTC. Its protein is CASSLVQGGQYEQYF.

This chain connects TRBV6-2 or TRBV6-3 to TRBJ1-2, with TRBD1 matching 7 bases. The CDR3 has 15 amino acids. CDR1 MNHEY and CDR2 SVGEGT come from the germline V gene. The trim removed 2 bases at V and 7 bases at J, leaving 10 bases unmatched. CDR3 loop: CASSYLQGGTGGYTF. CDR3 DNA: TGTGCCAGCAGTTACCTCCAGGGGGGCACTGGTGGCTACACCTTC.

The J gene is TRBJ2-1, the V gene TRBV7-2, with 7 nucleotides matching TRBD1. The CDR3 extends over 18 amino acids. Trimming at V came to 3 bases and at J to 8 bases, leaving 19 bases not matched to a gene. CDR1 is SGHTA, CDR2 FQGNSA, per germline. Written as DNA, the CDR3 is TGTGCCAGCAGCTTCCCAAAGTCCACTGACGACAGGGTACATGAGCAGTTCTTC. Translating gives CASSFPKSTDDRVHEQFF.

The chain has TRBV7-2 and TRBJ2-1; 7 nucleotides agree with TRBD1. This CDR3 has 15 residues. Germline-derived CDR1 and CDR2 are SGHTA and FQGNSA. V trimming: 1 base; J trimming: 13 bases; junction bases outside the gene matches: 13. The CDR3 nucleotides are TGTGCCAGCAGCTTAGGGCTGACAGGGTGGGAGACCCAGTTCTTC. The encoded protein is CASSLGLTGWETQFF.

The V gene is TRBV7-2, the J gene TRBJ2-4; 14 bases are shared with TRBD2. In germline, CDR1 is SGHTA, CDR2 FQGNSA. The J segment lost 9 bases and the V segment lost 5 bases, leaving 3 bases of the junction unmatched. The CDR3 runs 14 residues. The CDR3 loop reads CASSPGTSGGIQYF. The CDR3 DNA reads TGTGCCAGCAGCCCCGGGACTAGCGGGGGCATTCAGTACTTC.

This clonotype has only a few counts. CDR3 residues: CASSPIVNYGYTF. CDR3 nucleotide sequence: TGTGCCAGCAGCCCGATTGTCAACTATGGCTACACCTTC. The V call is TRBV6-5, the J call TRBJ1-2; no reliable D call. This CDR3 is built from 13 residues. The V end was cut by 6 bases, the J end by 2 bases, with 10 bases between. Germline CDR1 is MNHEY and CDR2 is SVGAGI.

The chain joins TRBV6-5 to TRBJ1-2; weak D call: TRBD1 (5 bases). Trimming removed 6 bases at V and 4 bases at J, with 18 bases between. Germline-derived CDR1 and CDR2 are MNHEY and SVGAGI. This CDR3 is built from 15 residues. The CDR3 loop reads CASRGGVGTTYGYTF. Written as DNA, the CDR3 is TGTGCCAGCAGAGGAGGGGTTGGCACAACCTATGGCTACACCTTC.

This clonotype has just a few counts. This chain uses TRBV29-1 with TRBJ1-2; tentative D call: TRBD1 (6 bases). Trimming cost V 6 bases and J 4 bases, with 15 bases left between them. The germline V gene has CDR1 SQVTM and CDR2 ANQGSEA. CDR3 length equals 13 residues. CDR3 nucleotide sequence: TGCAGCGTCCTACGACAGGAAGGCTATGGCTACACCTTC. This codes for CSVLRQEGYGYTF.

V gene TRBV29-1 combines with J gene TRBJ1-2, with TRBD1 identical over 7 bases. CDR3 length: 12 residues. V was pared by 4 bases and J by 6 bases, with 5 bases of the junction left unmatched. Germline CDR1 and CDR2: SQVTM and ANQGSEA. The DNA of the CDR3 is TGCAGCGTTGTTCGACAGGGAAATGGCTACACCTTC. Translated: CSVVRQGNGYTF.

In DNA form, the CDR3 reads TGTGCCAGCAGCCAAACTACAAGGCCCACTAACTATGGCTACACCTTC. This translates into CASSQTTRPTNYGYTF. The genes are TRBV4-2 and TRBJ1-2; D is unresolved. Germline values: CDR1 LGHNA, CDR2 YNFKEQ. The length of the CDR3 is 16 residues. Trimming took off 2 bases at V and 0 bases at J, with 13 bases between the two ends.

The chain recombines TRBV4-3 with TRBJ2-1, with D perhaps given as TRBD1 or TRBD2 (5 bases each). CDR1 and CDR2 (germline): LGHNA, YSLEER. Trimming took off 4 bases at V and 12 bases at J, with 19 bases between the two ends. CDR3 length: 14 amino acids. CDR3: CASSPRVGPTSQFF. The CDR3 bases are TGCGCCAGCAGCCCAAGAGTGGGACCGACTTCGCAGTTCTTC.

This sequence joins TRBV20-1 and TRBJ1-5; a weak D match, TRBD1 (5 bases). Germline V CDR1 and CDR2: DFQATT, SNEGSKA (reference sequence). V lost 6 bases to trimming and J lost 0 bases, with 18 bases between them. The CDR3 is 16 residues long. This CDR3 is CSANRRGPDSNQPQHF. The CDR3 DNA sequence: TGCAGTGCCAACCGCCGGGGCCCAGATAGCAATCAGCCCCAGCATTTT.

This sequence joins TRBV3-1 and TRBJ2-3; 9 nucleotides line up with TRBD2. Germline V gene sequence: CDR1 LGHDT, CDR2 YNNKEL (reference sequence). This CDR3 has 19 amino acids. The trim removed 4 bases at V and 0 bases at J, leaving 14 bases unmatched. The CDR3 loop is CASSPPGLAPKESTDTQYF. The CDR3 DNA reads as TGTGCCAGCAGCCCCCCGGGACTAGCACCCAAAGAAAGCACAGATACGCAGTATTTT.

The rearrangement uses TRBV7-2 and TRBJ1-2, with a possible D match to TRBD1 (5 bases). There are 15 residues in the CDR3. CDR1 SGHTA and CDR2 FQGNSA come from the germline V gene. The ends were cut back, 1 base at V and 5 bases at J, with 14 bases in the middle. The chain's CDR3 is CASSLGQSGLYGYTF. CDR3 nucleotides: TGTGCCAGCAGCTTAGGACAGTCGGGACTTTATGGCTACACCTTC.